The 23 T cell receptor beta chains below come from one sample, sequenced in a study of blood T cell repertoires in COVID-19. The assay was immunoSEQ multiplex PCR, and TCRdb's table has in-frame clones only and misses some. The sample gives over 15,000 clones, about four fifths of which show up once; 5.5% to 6.5% is in the top ten. Sample: peripheral blood. The receptor source for this set is a human donor in a cohort sampled during active COVID-19.

This chain uses TRBV7-2 with TRBJ2-7, with TRBD1 identical over 8 bases. This CDR3 has 15 amino acids. CDR1 is SGHTA and CDR2 is FQGNSA in the germline V gene. The ends lost 6 bases at V and 6 bases at J; junction bases unmatched: 13. In DNA, the CDR3 is TGTGCCAGCAGGGCCCGACCAGGGGGCTTCAGCGAGCAGTACTTC. Its translation: CASRARPGGFSEQYF.

The chain is built from TRBV28 and TRBJ1-2; TRBD1 matches 11 bases. Germline assignment: CDR1 MDHEN and CDR2 SYDVKM. This CDR3 contains 14 residues. V was clipped by 5 bases and J by 6 bases; unmatched bases: 5. The CDR3 DNA reads TGTGCCAGCAGTCTACCGGGACAGGGGGATGGCTACACCTTC. Protein: CASSLPGQGDGYTF.

The chain combines TRBV6-1 with TRBJ2-2; tentative D call: TRBD2 (6 bases). V was trimmed by 0 bases and J by 7 bases, leaving 9 bases between them. The CDR3 sequence is 14 residues long. Per germline, CDR1 MNHNS and CDR2 SASEGT. CDR3 protein: CASSEASEGGELFF. The CDR3 bases are TGTGCCAGCAGTGAAGCATCGGAGGGCGGGGAGCTGTTTTTT.

The rearrangement joins TRBV7-3 to TRBJ2-3, with TRBD2 as a possible D gene (5 bases). Deletions cut 2 bases from V and 7 bases from J, with 10 bases between. The germline V gene has CDR1 SGHTA and CDR2 FQGTGA. The CDR3 runs to 13 residues. For the CDR3, the DNA is TGTGCCAGCAGCTTAGCTCCGGGGAATACGCAGTATTTT. Protein sequence: CASSLAPGNTQYF.

The V call is TRBV7-2, the J call TRBJ2-7; 13 bases agree with TRBD2. The CDR3 runs 15 residues. Germline CDR1 is SGHTA and CDR2 is FQGNSA. V shed 5 bases and J 12 bases; nucleotides not matched to a gene: 13. The CDR3 loop reads CASSQGLAGNNVRYF. The CDR3 DNA reads TGTGCCAGCAGCCAGGGACTAGCGGGAAATAACGTTCGGTACTTC.

The chain employs TRBV7-2 and TRBJ2-3; 7 nucleotides match TRBD1. The germline CDR1 and CDR2 sequences are SGHTA and FQGNSA. J lost 2 bases, V lost 2 bases, and 7 bases had no gene match. There are 16 residues in the CDR3. The CDR3 DNA is TGTGCCAGCAGCTTATTCGCCGGACAGGTCACAGATACGCAGTATTTT. This gives the protein CASSLFAGQVTDTQYF.

The chain has TRBV18 and TRBJ1-4; D ambiguous. The germline gives CDR1 KGHSH, CDR2 LQKENI. The CDR3 is 15 amino acids. V lost 3 bases and J lost 8, with 16 bases in between. CDR3 in amino acids: CASSPRLNLGEKLFF. The CDR3 DNA sequence: TGTGCCAGCTCACCTCGACTTAACCTTGGGGAAAAACTGTTTTTT.

The genes are TRBV12-5 and TRBJ2-3, with D perhaps TRBD2 (6 bases). Trimming cost V 7 bases and J 2 bases, with 19 bases left between them. Germline V gene sequence: CDR1 LGHNT, CDR2 FRNRAP. The CDR3 spans 16 residues. The DNA for the CDR3 is TGTGCTAGTGCATCCGGACGGGCGGGACCCACAGATACGCAGTATTTT. This gives the protein CASASGRAGPTDTQYF.

The chain joins TRBV5-1 to TRBJ1-2; D ambiguous. This CDR3 has 12 amino acids. V lost 0 bases to trimming and J lost 9 bases, with 9 bases between them. CDR1 SGHRS and CDR2 YFSETQ come from the germline V gene. This CDR3 reads CASSLDFESYTF. DNA for the CDR3: TGCGCCAGCAGCTTGGATTTCGAGAGCTACACCTTC. The entire variable domain, with the rest obtained from reference TRBV5-1 and TRBJ1-2, is as follows: KAGVTQTPRYLIKTRGQQVTLSCSPISGHRSVSWYQQTPGQGLQFLFEYFSETQRNKGNFPGRFSGRQFSNSRSEMNVSTLELGDSALYLCASSLDFESYTFGSGTRLTVV.

The chain carries TRBV5-4 and TRBJ1-5, with D tentatively TRBD1 (6 bases). The CDR3 is 15 amino acids. Trimming stripped 1 base from V and 4 bases from J, with 12 bases between. Germline V gives CDR1 SGHNT, CDR2 YYREEE (reference sequence). The CDR3 bases are TGTGCCAGCAGCTTGTTCGGCGGACAGAATCAGCCCCAGCATTTT. Protein sequence: CASSLFGGQNQPQHF.

This chain joins TRBV4-2 and TRBJ1-3; D gene uncertain. The V gene lost 5 bases and the J gene lost 4 bases, with 9 bases spanning the gap. CDR3 length: 13 residues. The V gene's germline CDR1 is LGHNA and CDR2 YNFKEQ. The CDR3 sequence is CASSYEQGNTIYF. The CDR3, as DNA: TGTGCCAGCAGCTATGAACAGGGAAACACCATATATTTT.

This clone was seen only once. V gene TRBV5-1 combines with J gene TRBJ1-4; D uncertain. The CDR3 is made up of 14 amino acids. Trimming took 0 bases from V and 3 from J, leaving 6 bases between them. From germline, CDR1 is SGHRS and CDR2 YFSETQ. CDR3 coding DNA: TGCGCCAGCAGCTTGGAACGGGCTAATGAAAAACTGTTTTTT. Its protein product is CASSLERANEKLFF.

CDR3 protein: CATRASDRDTGELFF. The DNA for the CDR3 is TGTGCCACCAGGGCCTCAGACAGGGATACCGGGGAGCTGTTTTTT. V is TRBV24-1 and J is TRBJ2-2, with 7 positions matching TRBD1. The germline V gene encodes CDR1 KGHDR and CDR2 SFDVKD. The CDR3 length is 15 residues. The V segment lost 7 bases and the J segment 5 bases; nucleotides outside the gene matches: 9.

The genes are TRBV6-2 or TRBV6-3 and TRBJ2-2, with D hard to call. The CDR3 runs to 13 residues. Germline CDR1 and CDR2: MNHEY and SVGEGT. V dropped 6 bases and J dropped 5 bases, with 10 bases sitting between them. In DNA, the CDR3 is TGTGCCAGCAGCCTCGACATAACCGGGGAGCTGTTTTTT. Translation: CASSLDITGELFF.

The chain is built from TRBV7-9 and TRBJ1-5, with a weak D call TRBD1 (5 bases). The germline CDR1 and CDR2 sequences are SEHNR and FQNEAQ (reference sequence). Trimming removed 5 bases at V and 5 bases at J, with 13 bases between. The CDR3 runs to 14 residues. This CDR3 reads CASSTTGVDQPQHF. CDR3 coding DNA: TGTGCCAGCAGCACAACGGGGGTAGATCAGCCCCAGCATTTT.

The genes are TRBV7-2 and TRBJ2-1; the D is unclear. The CDR3 covers 15 residues. V was pared by 1 base and J by 4 bases, with 11 bases between. In germline, CDR1 is SGHTA, CDR2 FQGNSA. CDR3 protein: CASSLGAGQYNEQFF. CDR3 bases: TGTGCCAGCAGCTTAGGGGCAGGCCAATACAATGAGCAGTTCTTC.

The count of this clone is one. The CDR3 sequence: CASSLNGGQDTIYF. The CDR3 DNA reads TGTGCCAGCAGTTTAAACGGGGGGCAAGACACCATATATTTT. This sequence joins TRBV28 and TRBJ1-3, with D possibly TRBD1 on 6 matching bases. Germline V CDR1 and CDR2: MDHEN, SYDVKM. Between the trimmed V and J ends, which lost 2 bases and 8 bases, there was a span of 13 bases. The CDR3 covers 14 residues.

The chain recombines TRBV28 with TRBJ1-2; 10 bases align to TRBD1. The CDR3 is 16 amino acids. The germline gives CDR1 MDHEN, CDR2 SYDVKM. Unmatched junction bases numbered 12, after V lost 6 bases and J lost 5 bases. The CDR3 DNA reads as TGTGCCAGCAGGAAAGGGACAGGGGCGGTAGGATATGGCTACACCTTC. Protein product: CASRKGTGAVGYGYTF.

The V and J genes are TRBV5-1 and TRBJ1-2; D not resolved. The V gene lost 4 bases and the J gene lost 4 bases, with 17 bases spanning the gap. Looked up from germline, CDR1 is SGHRS and CDR2 is YFSETQ. CDR3 length: 15 amino acids. CDR3 DNA sequence: TGCGCCAGCAGCCAGGACTCCACCACCCCCTATGGCTACACCTTC. Translating it yields CASSQDSTTPYGYTF.

The genes are TRBV18 and TRBJ2-2, with D possibly matching TRBD1 (6 bases). The CDR3 extends over 16 amino acids. The germline gives CDR1 KGHSH, CDR2 LQKENI. Between the trimmed V and J ends, which lost 1 base and 0 bases, there was a span of 9 bases. The CDR3 spells CASSPRYRANTGELFF. As DNA, the CDR3 is TGTGCCAGCTCACCACGATACAGGGCGAACACCGGGGAGCTGTTTTTT.

The rearrangement joins TRBV27 to TRBJ1-1, with 8 bases aligning to TRBD1. The trim removed 5 bases at V and 5 bases at J, leaving 13 bases unmatched. Germline values: CDR1 MNHEY, CDR2 SMNVEV (reference sequence). The CDR3 is made up of 16 amino acids. CDR3 nucleotides: TGTGCCAGCAGTCCGACGAGGACAGGGAGGTTTACTGAAGCTTTCTTT. Translated: CASSPTRTGRFTEAFF.

The CDR3 DNA sequence: TGTGCCAGCAGTGAACTAGCGGGAGCTCAAGAGACCCAGTACTTC. Translation gives CASSELAGAQETQYF. This chain links TRBV6-1 with TRBJ2-5; 10 bases map to TRBD2. The CDR3 contains 15 residues. Looked up from germline, CDR1 is MNHNS and CDR2 is SASEGT. V gave up 2 bases and J gave up 2 bases; unmatched junction bases: 2.

The rearrangement joins TRBV9 to TRBJ2-7; TRBD2 aligns across 7 bases. Germline V lookup: CDR1 SGDLS, CDR2 YYNGEE. V gave up 4 bases and J gave up 3 bases; unmatched junction bases: 13. CDR3 size: 16 residues. The CDR3 nucleotides are TGTGCCAGCAGCCCTTCCGGGACTAACAAAAACTACGAGCAGTACTTC. Protein product: CASSPSGTNKNYEQYF.